The clone carrying this T cell receptor beta chain has only a few counts. Its antigen is not known. The data derive from a study of CD8 T cells in ankylosing spondylitis. Points from the study as a whole: A TCR beta motif of eight or nine highly homologous variants seemed to mark ankylosing spondylitis blood. Several of the motif variants were reported before in synovial fluid and blood from reactive arthritis. As reported, disease-linked clones showed significant enrichment in matched ankylosing spondylitis synovial fluid. Disease-linked clones were CD8+ and relatively rare in peripheral blood.

There are 15 residues in the CDR3. Germline assignment: CDR1 SGHRS and CDR2 YFSETQ. Trimming removed 4 bases at V and 4 bases at J, with 15 bases between. TCRdb called the 5' RACE reads again in MiXCR, with one record for every CDR3 protein. There are a few hundred thousand distinct CDR3 sequences in the sample; approximately 20% occur only once, and about 17% lies in the top ten. The TCR originated in a male donor with ankylosing spondylitis. The chain combines TRBV5-1 with TRBJ2-1, with D tentatively TRBD2 (5 bases). The sample taken for sequencing was blood, either unsorted or a sorted T cell fraction (not recorded which). CDR3 loop: CASSRSEGEYNEQFF. The CDR3 nucleotides are TGCGCCAGCAGCAGGTCAGAGGGAGAGTACAATGAGCAGTTCTTC.